This T cell receptor beta chain was retrieved from a study of blood T cell repertoires in COVID-19 (dated by TCRdb to 2020 to 2021). A note on the overall study: Samples from collaborators originated in the United States, Italy and Spain and spanned both the acute and convalescent phases of COVID-19. The material from the prospective study consisted of cDNA or gDNA derived from T cells, B-cell-depleted T cells, or PBMCs. Deeply sampled blood TCRbeta repertoires from subjects exposed to, actively infected with, or recovered from COVID-19 were included in the dataset. The repertoires were made available in a free public database intended to serve as a resource for research on the immune response to SARS-CoV-2. The samples were drawn from the first 160 participants of the ongoing ImmuneRACE study and from roughly 1,300 subjects provided by 6 global collaborators. Nearly every sample came with metadata listing a de-identified subject ID, COVID-19 status, age in years and sex. Where available, HLA class I and class II types were taken from metadata supplied by the sample provider and were not determined by assay-based typing. Findings and caveats that apply to the study as a whole: The amount of clinical and demographic metadata varied by source and participant and was provided uncurated.

TCRbeta CDR3 regions were amplified from genomic DNA by means of the immunoSEQ Assay, a bias-controlled multiplex PCR. Concerning the study's data processing: Within the assay, amplification of reference gene primers was used to estimate how many nucleated cells each sample contained. Sequence reads were collapsed and filtered to measure the absolute abundance of every unique TCRbeta CDR3 rearrangement. Productive Simpson clonality was computed per sample as the square root of Simpson's diversity index over productive rearrangements. The source is immuneACCESS, and TCRdb retained only in-frame sequences with V and J called. Part of the clones is not carried over; for the studies checked, unresolved V genes explain less than half of this, and the remainder is unexplained. V, J and clone size reflect that table, while D and trimming were determined from the DNA. This sample is represented by some 120,000 clones; about 83% of them were singletons. Roughly 13% of the sample lies in the top ten.

A remark on this clone: The antigen it recognizes is unknown. No much larger clonotype is one base removed from it; base qualities were not supplied.

CDR1 SGHRS and CDR2 YFSETQ were looked up in the germline V gene. V ends up 2 bases short and J 3 bases short, with an unmatched junction base count of 9. The CDR3, from cysteine to phenylalanine, totals 16 residues. This entry keeps only the CDR3 DNA: 48 bases, framed from base 1. Collaborating institutions collected whole blood in K2EDTA tubes following their own protocols. For TCRbeta analysis, collaborators shipped samples as frozen whole blood, isolated PBMCs, or DNA extracted from either of those sample types. The receptor was isolated from a human donor in a cohort sampled during active COVID-19. Sequenced material: peripheral blood. Recombination linked TRBV5-1 to TRBJ2-7; TRBD1 fits 9 bases in the junction. The nucleotide sequence is given as TGCGCCAGCAGCTTCGAACAGGGGGCGCGTTTCTACGAGCAGTACTTC. This translates into CASSFEQGARFYEQYF.